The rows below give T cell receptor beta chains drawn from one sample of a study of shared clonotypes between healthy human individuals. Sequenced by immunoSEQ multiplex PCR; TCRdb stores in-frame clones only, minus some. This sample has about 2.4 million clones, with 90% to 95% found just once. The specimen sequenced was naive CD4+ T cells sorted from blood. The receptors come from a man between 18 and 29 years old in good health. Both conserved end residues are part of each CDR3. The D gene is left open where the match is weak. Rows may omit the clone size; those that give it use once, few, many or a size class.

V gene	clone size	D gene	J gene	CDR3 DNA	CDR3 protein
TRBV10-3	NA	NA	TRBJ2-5	TGTGCCATCAAGGCCAGCGCCCAAGAGACCCAGTACTTC	CAIKASAQETQYF
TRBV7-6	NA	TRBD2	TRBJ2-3	TGTGCCAGCGCGGCGGCTGGCGGGAGATCCACAGATACGCAGTATTTT	CASAAAGGRSTDTQYF
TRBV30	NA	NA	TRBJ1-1	TGTGCCTGGACCCGACAGTTTATGAACACTGAAGCTTTCTTT	CAWTRQFMNTEAFF
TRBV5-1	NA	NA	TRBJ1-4	TGCGCCAGCAGCCCGGGGGAGGGAACGGTTGAAAAACTGTTTTTT	CASSPGEGTVEKLFF
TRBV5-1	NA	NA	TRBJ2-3	TGCGCCAGCAGCCTGGACTGGGGTACGCAGTATTTT	CASSLDWGTQYF
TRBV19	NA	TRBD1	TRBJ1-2	TGTGCCAGTAGTTTAACACCGGGACAGCTCTCTAACTATGGCTACACCTTC	CASSLTPGQLSNYGYTF
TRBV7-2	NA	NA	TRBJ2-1	TGTGCCAGCAGCTTAGCTAGCTATGAGCAGTTCTTC	CASSLASYEQFF
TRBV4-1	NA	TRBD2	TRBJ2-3	TGCGCCAGCAGCCAAGATAGCGGGGGGGTCTATACGCAGTATTTT	CASSQDSGGVYTQYF
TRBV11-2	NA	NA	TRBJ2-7	TGTGCCAGCAGCACTCAGGGGTACGAGCAGTACTTC	CASSTQGYEQYF
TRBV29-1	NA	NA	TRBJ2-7	TGCAGCGCTGTACAGGGTACCCACGAGCAGTACTTC	CSAVQGTHEQYF
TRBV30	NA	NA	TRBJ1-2	TGTGCCTGGATTCCCCCGGGACCCCGGTCGTACGGCTACACCTTC	CAWIPPGPRSYGYTF
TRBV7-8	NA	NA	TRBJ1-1	TGTGCCAGCAGCTTTTTAGCGAACACTGAAGCTTTCTTT	CASSFLANTEAFF
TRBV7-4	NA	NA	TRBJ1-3	TGTGCCAGCAGCCTCCGCGGCTCTGGAAACACCATATATTTT	CASSLRGSGNTIYF
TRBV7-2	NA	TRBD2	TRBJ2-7	TGTGCCAGCAGACCGGGGGGTAGCTCCTACGAGCAGTACTTC	CASRPGGSSYEQYF
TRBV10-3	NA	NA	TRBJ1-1	TGTGCTATCAGTGTGCAGGGTTCGAACACTGAAGCTTTCTTT	CAISVQGSNTEAFF
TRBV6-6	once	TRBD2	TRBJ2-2	TGTGCCAGCAGTCCCCGGGGGGGGCTGAACACCGGGGAGCTGTTTTTT	CASSPRGGLNTGELFF
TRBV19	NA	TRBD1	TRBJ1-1	TGTGCCAGTAGTTACCCCTCAGGGGGTCCCTTGAACACTGAAGCTTTCTTT	CASSYPSGGPLNTEAFF
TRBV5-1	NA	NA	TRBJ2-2	TGCGCCAGCAGCTTGGATGCTATGAACACCGGGGAGCTGTTTTTT	CASSLDAMNTGELFF
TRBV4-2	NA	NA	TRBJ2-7	TGTGCCAGCAGCCAAGATCCCGGGGGCGACACCTACGAGCAGTACTTC	CASSQDPGGDTYEQYF